This TCR beta chain was profiled in a study of T cells expressing NK-cell markers. On the study more broadly: It was sorted CD3+CD56-NKG2C+, CD3+CD56+NKG2C- and CD3+CD56+NKG2C+ T cells that provided the TCR beta repertoires.

5'RACE template switching with UMIs generated TCR beta cDNA. TCRdb reprocessed the 5' RACE reads; each CDR3 protein has one entry and no DNA is given. The table counts 300,000 to 450,000 distinct CDR3 sequences; around 4.9% lies in the top ten. Overall study findings and caveats: Once again these clonotypes came out on top in the CD3+CD56-NKG2C+ fraction of a handful of donors. For about six donors, the dominant NKG2C+ clonotypes made up roughly 1.0-7.0% of their CD8+ T cells.

As for this clonotype: Antigen unknown.

CDR3 size: 14 residues. CDR1 and CDR2 from the germline V gene are MNHNS and SASEGT. This sequence was found in a man aged 18-70 years in good health. The chain carries TRBV6-1 and TRBJ2-7; TCRdb proposes TRBD1, but this gene call is untestable without DNA. The sequencing sample was made of blood T cells: a sorted CD56 or NKG2C T cell subset, CD4+ or CD8+ T cells, or bulk PBMC T cells (not recorded which). The CDR3 is CATLDGGTGSEQYF.